The 5 T cell receptor beta chains reported below all come from one sample, sequenced in a study of blood T cells in healthy people across ages. Together with a sample-barcoded 5' primer, a J-beta primer mix was included in a second PCR lasting roughly 6 to 12 cycles. Each CDR3 protein gets one entry after TCRdb re-called the 5' RACE reads with MiXCR. Among approximately 760,000 distinct CDR3 sequences listed, around 25% were seen once. The data also belong to a second study, concerning T cells of mothers and their children.

Sequencing was done on a sample of blood. The receptors derive from a boy younger than 18 in good health.

This clonotype was observed a few times. This chain joins TRBV7-9 and TRBJ2-7, with 15 bases identical to TRBD2. CDR3 length: 16 amino acids. Trimming removed 4 bases from V and 6 bases from J; junction bases left unmatched: 7. Per the germline V gene, CDR1 is SEHNR and CDR2 is FQNEAQ (reference sequence). The CDR3 spells CASSSRPGLAGGEQYF. CDR3 coding DNA: TGTGCCAGCAGCTCCCGTCCGGGACTAGCGGGAGGCGAGCAGTACTTC.

The chain carries TRBV20-1 and TRBJ1-4; D is undetermined. This CDR3 spans 15 amino acids. The V end was cut by 4 bases, the J end by 0 bases, with 12 bases between. Per germline, CDR1 DFQATT and CDR2 SNEGSKA (reference sequence). CDR3 loop: CSATIRDATNEKLFF. The CDR3 DNA follows: TGCAGTGCTACAATTAGGGATGCAACTAATGAAAAACTGTTTTTT.

This chain joins TRBV27 and TRBJ1-6; D gene uncertain. The CDR3 has 14 residues. Germline CDR1 and CDR2: MNHEY and SMNVEV (reference sequence). Trimming shortened V by 6 bases and J by 10 bases, and 16 bases separated the two germline ends. CDR3 sequence reads: CASSLPVAGSPLHF. In DNA form, the CDR3 reads TGTGCCAGCAGCCTCCCCGTGGCCGGGTCACCCCTCCACTTT.

The chain joins TRBV6-1 to TRBJ2-7, with D maybe TRBD2 (5 bases). The CDR3 length is 13 residues. Trimming took off 8 bases at V and 3 bases at J, with 14 bases between the two ends. The V gene's germline CDR1 is MNHNS and CDR2 SASEGT. CDR3 sequence reads: CASPDGLGYEQYF. CDR3 coding DNA: TGTGCCAGCCCGGATGGACTGGGCTACGAGCAGTACTTC.

This sequence joins TRBV20-1 and TRBJ2-4; D not certain. Trimming took 0 bases from V and 7 from J, leaving 10 bases between them. CDR1 is DFQATT and CDR2 is SNEGSKA in the germline V gene (reference sequence). This CDR3 comprises 13 residues. CDR3 protein: CSARDGLMNIQYF. The CDR3 region has the DNA TGCAGTGCTAGAGATGGTCTCATGAACATTCAGTACTTC.